Listed below are T cell receptor beta chains from one sample, sequenced in a study of cytomegalovirus exposure and HLA in healthy donors. TCRdb's table, derived via immunoSEQ multiplex PCR, lists solely in-frame clones and lacks some. This sample carries just over 25,000 clones, around 64% of them seen once, and the ten largest clones take under 4.5%. The sequenced sample was PBMCs. These receptors all come from a woman aged 50 to 65 in good health and CMV-seronegative. Both conserved end residues are part of each CDR3. A D gene is named only where the DNA matches it firmly. Size tells how often a clone was seen (once, few, many) or the class of an expanded clone, and some rows leave it out.

clone size: -
V gene: TRBV5-1
J gene: TRBJ1-1
D gene: TRBD1
CDR3 DNA: TGCGCCAGCAGCTCCTCGACAGGGGGTGGAACTGAAGCTTTCTTT
CDR3 protein: CASSSSTGGGTEAFF

clone size: -
V gene: TRBV4-1
J gene: TRBJ2-2
D gene: -
CDR3 DNA: TGCGCCAGCAGTTCCAGGGTCACCGGGGAGCTGTTTTTT
CDR3 protein: CASSSRVTGELFF

clone size: -
V gene: TRBV5-4
J gene: TRBJ2-5
D gene: -
CDR3 DNA: TGTGCCAGCAGCTCTTCCGAGACCCAGTACTTC
CDR3 protein: CASSSSETQYF

clone size: medium-sized
V gene: TRBV15
J gene: TRBJ1-4
D gene: -
CDR3 DNA: TGTGCCACCAGCAGGCGTACAGGTCTGGGAAATGAAAAACTGTTTTTT
CDR3 protein: CATSRRTGLGNEKLFF

clone size: -
V gene: TRBV28
J gene: TRBJ2-5
D gene: -
CDR3 DNA: TGTGCCAGCAGTTTATCCCCCGGCCTGGCTAGTGGGACCCAGTACTTC
CDR3 protein: CASSLSPGLASGTQYF

clone size: -
V gene: TRBV19
J gene: TRBJ1-6
D gene: TRBD1
CDR3 DNA: TGTGCCAGTAGTATTACAGGGGGCTCGGATTCACCCCTCCACTTT
CDR3 protein: CASSITGGSDSPLHF

clone size: -
V gene: TRBV27
J gene: TRBJ1-6
D gene: TRBD1
CDR3 DNA: TGTGCCAGCAGTCCCGACAGGGAAGGTTCACCCCTCCACTTT
CDR3 protein: CASSPDREGSPLHF

clone size: -
V gene: TRBV5-4
J gene: TRBJ1-2
D gene: -
CDR3 DNA: TGTGCCAGCAGCTTGGTAGGGACTATTAACTATGGCTACACCTTC
CDR3 protein: CASSLVGTINYGYTF

clone size: -
V gene: TRBV6-6
J gene: TRBJ1-2
D gene: -
CDR3 DNA: TGTGCCAGCACAAAAGACGGGAACTATGGCTACACCTTC
CDR3 protein: CASTKDGNYGYTF

clone size: once
V gene: TRBV9
J gene: TRBJ1-5
D gene: TRBD1
CDR3 DNA: TGTGCCAGCAGCGTAGACAGGGGGTCTCAGCCCCAGCATTTT
CDR3 protein: CASSVDRGSQPQHF

clone size: -
V gene: TRBV5-1
J gene: TRBJ1-5
D gene: -
CDR3 DNA: TGCGCCAGCAGCTTGGCCGGTAGCAAGCCCCAGCATTTT
CDR3 protein: CASSLAGSKPQHF

clone size: -
V gene: TRBV9
J gene: TRBJ1-5
D gene: -
CDR3 DNA: TGTGCCAGCAGCACCAGGGAAGGTCAGCCCCAGCATTTT
CDR3 protein: CASSTREGQPQHF

clone size: -
V gene: TRBV4-1
J gene: TRBJ2-5
D gene: -
CDR3 DNA: TGCGCCAGCAGCCAAGATGACAGGGAGACCCAGTACTTC
CDR3 protein: CASSQDDRETQYF

clone size: -
V gene: TRBV14
J gene: TRBJ1-2
D gene: TRBD1
CDR3 DNA: TGTGCCAGCAGCCAGGACAGGCGACTAATCGGCTACACCTTC
CDR3 protein: CASSQDRRLIGYTF

clone size: once
V gene: TRBV28
J gene: TRBJ2-7
D gene: -
CDR3 DNA: TGTGCCAGCACCTCGCAGGGTATTGTGTACGAGCAGTACTTC
CDR3 protein: CASTSQGIVYEQYF

clone size: few
V gene: TRBV5-6
J gene: TRBJ1-1
D gene: -
CDR3 DNA: TGTGCCAGCTCCGCCCTGGACAGCTCTCTCTCAGCTTTCTTT
CDR3 protein: CASSALDSSLSAFF

clone size: -
V gene: TRBV5-1
J gene: TRBJ1-1
D gene: -
CDR3 DNA: TGCGCCAGCAGCTTGTGGTCGGGGTCGTCTGAAGCTTTCTTT
CDR3 protein: CASSLWSGSSEAFF

clone size: -
V gene: TRBV6-5
J gene: TRBJ1-1
D gene: -
CDR3 DNA: TGTGCCAGCATCGACAGTACTGAAGCTTTCTTT
CDR3 protein: CASIDSTEAFF

clone size: -
V gene: TRBV6-1
J gene: TRBJ1-1
D gene: TRBD1
CDR3 DNA: TGTGCCAGCAGTGAAGTCGACAGGGGGAAGCCTGAAGCTTTCTTT
CDR3 protein: CASSEVDRGKPEAFF

clone size: -
V gene: TRBV14
J gene: TRBJ2-7
D gene: -
CDR3 DNA: TGTGCCAGCAGCCACCGGGGCATTAGCGGCGAGCAGTACTTC
CDR3 protein: CASSHRGISGEQYF